This T cell receptor (beta chain) was documented in a study of breast tumors, draining lymph nodes, adjacent tissues. TCRdb processed the multiplex PCR reads anew with MiXCR; each CDR3 protein has one entry. The sample consists of about 200,000 distinct CDR3 sequences, approximately 33% of them appearing once. The sample holds many counts of this clonotype. Breast cancer patients provided tissue from their axillary draining lymph nodes. The sequencing sample was made of axillary lymph node tissue. The sequence was obtained from a female donor with breast cancer. Some clones in this sample may be carry-over from other donors' samples.

The CDR3 DNA is TGTGCCAGCAGACTGACAGGGATCAATCAGCCCCAGCATTTT. Amino acids: CASRLTGINQPQHF. The chain combines TRBV5-8 with TRBJ1-5, with 7 bases identical to TRBD1. J gave up 3 bases and V 5 bases, and 5 bases lay outside the gene matches. This CDR3 is 14 amino acids long. Germline CDR1 and CDR2: SGHTS and YDEGEE. Based on the CDR3 plus reference TRBV5-8 and TRBJ1-5, the full variable domain is EAGVTQSPTHLIKTRGQQATLRCSPISGHTSVYWYQQALGLGLQFLLWYDEGEERNRGNFPPRFSGRQFPNYSSELNVNALELEDSALYLCASRLTGINQPQHFGDGTRLSIL.